There are many counts of the clone carrying this T cell receptor beta chain. The antigen remains unidentified. The sample belongs to a study of regulatory T cells in long-lasting Graves disease. The overall study: Graves' disease counted as persistent after over 5 years of antithyroid drugs with positive TSH receptor antibodies.

The CDR3 sequence is 14 residues long. Germline V gives CDR1 SGHAT, CDR2 FQNNGV. V shed 6 bases, J shed 3 bases, and the junction held 8 bases outside the gene matches. Stated time point: persistent/refractory GD, antithyroid drugs over 5 years with positive TRAb. Construction of the TCR library relied on RNA isolated from PBMCs. Whole-study findings and limits: Shared public clonotypes totalled 2,741 in persistent patients, compared with some 920 in new patients.

Arm-PCR of CDR3 regions and iRepertoire HTBI primers were the basis on which TCR beta libraries were built. Per the study methods: Analysis of the samples identified 50 to 70 TRBV and 14 TRBJ segments. TCRdb redid the calling of the multiplex PCR reads with MiXCR, one entry per CDR3 protein. The V and J calls shown here were made by TCRdb, not taken from the authors' results. Here the sample spans about 310,000 distinct CDR3 sequences, 22% being singletons. This clonotype was sampled from a female donor with Graves disease. The chain has TRBV11-2 and TRBJ2-7; TRBD2 matches 7 bases. This specimen consisted of peripheral blood mononuclear cells (PBMCs), obtained when the disease was refractory, from a patient treated with antithyroid drugs. CDR3 loop: CASRATREGYEQYF. As DNA, the CDR3 is TGTGCCAGCAGGGCTACCAGGGAGGGCTACGAGCAGTACTTC. The complete variable domain, with remaining parts taken from reference TRBV11-2 and TRBJ2-7, reads EAGVAQSPRYKIIEKRQSVAFWCNPISGHATLYWYQQILGQGPKLLIQFQNNGVVDDSQLPKDRFSAERLKGVDSTLKIQPAKLEDSAVYLCASRATREGYEQYFGPGTRLTVT.